This T cell receptor (beta chain) emerged from a study of blood T cell repertoires in COVID-19. In the study overall: Sites in the United States, Italy and Spain provided acute and convalescent COVID-19 samples. T cells, B-cell-depleted T cells, or PBMCs supplied cDNA or gDNA.

CDR1 and CDR2 (germline): SSHAT, FNYEAQ (reference sequence). The CDR3 contains 16 residues. Original processing methods: For nucleated cells, counts were estimated from reference gene primer amplification. The table came from immunoSEQ multiplex PCR; TCRdb's copy has only in-frame clones and leaves some out. V, J and clone size were drawn from that table, and D and trimming were deduced from the DNA. In the table there are some 100,000 clones, approximately 75% of which are singletons. A remark on this clone: One end of the junction is discordant with germline, which a read error may explain.

The sample comprised peripheral blood. The V gene is TRBV7-7, the J gene TRBJ2-5; 12 bases are a match to TRBD2. This receptor was obtained from a human donor in a cohort sampled during active COVID-19. Here the CDR3 DNA reads TGTGCTAGCAGCCCCACGAGGACTAGCGGGGCTGGGACCCAGTACTTC. It codes for CASSPTRTSGAGTQYF.